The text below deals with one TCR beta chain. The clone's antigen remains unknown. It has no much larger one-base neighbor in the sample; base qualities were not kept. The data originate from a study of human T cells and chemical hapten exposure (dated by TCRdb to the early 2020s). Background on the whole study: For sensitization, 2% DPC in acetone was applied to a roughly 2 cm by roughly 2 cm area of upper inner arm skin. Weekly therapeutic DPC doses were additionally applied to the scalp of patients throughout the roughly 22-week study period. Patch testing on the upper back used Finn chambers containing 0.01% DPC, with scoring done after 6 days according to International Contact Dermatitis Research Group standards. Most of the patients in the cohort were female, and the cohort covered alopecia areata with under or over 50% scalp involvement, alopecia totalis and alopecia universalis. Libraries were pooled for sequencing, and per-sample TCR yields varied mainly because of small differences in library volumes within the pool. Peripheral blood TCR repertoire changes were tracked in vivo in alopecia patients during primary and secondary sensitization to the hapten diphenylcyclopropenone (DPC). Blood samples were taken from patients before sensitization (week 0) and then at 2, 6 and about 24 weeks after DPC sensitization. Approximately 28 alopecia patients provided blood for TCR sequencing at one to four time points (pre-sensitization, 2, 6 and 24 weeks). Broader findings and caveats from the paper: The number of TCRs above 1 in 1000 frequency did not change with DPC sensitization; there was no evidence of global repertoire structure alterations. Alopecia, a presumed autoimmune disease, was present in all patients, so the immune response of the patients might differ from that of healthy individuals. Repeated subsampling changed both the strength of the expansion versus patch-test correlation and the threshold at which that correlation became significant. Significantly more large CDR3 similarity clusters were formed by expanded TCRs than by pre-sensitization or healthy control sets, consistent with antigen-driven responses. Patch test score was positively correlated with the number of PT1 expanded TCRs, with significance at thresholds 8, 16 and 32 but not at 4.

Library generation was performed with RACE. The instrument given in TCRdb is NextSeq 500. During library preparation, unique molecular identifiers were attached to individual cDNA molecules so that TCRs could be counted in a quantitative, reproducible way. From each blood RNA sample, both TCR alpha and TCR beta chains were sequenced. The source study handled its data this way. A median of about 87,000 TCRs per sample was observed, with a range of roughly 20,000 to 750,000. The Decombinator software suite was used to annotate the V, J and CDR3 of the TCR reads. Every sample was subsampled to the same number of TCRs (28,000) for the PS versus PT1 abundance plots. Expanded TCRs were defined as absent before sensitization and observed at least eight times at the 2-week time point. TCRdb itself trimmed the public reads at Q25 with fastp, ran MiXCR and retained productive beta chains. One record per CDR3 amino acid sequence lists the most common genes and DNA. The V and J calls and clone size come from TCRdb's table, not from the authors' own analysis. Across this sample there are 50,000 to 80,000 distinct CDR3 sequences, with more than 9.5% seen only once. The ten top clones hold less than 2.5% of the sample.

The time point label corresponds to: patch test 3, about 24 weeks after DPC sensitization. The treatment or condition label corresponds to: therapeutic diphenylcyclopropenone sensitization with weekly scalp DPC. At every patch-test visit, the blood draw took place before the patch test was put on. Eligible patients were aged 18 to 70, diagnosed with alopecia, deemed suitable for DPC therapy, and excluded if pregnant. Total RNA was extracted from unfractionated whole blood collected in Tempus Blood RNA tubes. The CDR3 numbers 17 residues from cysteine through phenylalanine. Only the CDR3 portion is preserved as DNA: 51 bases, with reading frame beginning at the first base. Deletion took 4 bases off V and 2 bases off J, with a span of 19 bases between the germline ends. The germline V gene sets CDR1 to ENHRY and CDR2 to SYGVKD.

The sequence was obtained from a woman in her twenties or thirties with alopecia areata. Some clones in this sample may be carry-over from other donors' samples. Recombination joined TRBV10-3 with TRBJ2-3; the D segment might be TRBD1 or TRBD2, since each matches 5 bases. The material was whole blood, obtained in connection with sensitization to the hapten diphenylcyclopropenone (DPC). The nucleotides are TGTGCCATCAGTGTTAGTAATGAGGGGATAAACACAGATACGCAGTATTTT. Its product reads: CAISVSNEGINTDTQYF.